This TCR beta chain is drawn from a study of shared clonotypes between healthy human individuals. General study findings and limits: Shared clonotypes: roughly 4.5% naive CD4, around 3.5% naive CD8, less than 2.5% memory CD4, under 0.5% memory CD8. Clonotype sharing among the donors was expected to vary with sequencing depth. Large sequencing depth failed to make sorted-subset sequencing complete, rarefaction showed.

In the authors' workflow: ImmunoSEQ only sent back junction sequences with no quality scores, so filtering was done differently. Clones were read by immunoSEQ multiplex PCR, and TCRdb kept only the in-frame ones, dropping some. The DNA gave D and trimming, while V, J and clone size come from that table. The sample has over 850,000 clones, around 78% seen once. Comments on this clone: Its specificity is unknown.

The ends were cut back, 5 bases at V and 4 bases at J, with 18 bases in the middle. Germline assignment: CDR1 SGHNT and CDR2 YENEEA. CDR3 length equals 15 residues. This TCR was recovered from a man between 18 and 29 years old in good health. Some clones in this sample may be carry-over from other donors' samples. The sequenced sample was memory CD4+ T cells from PBMCs. The subset here: CD45RA-negative fraction. J is TRBJ2-7 and V is TRBV11-3; D is perhaps TRBD1 (7 bases). CDR3 in amino acids: CASSRSGTAGYEQYF. CDR3 in DNA: TGTGCCAGCAGCCGATCGGGGACAGCGGGTTACGAGCAGTACTTC.